A single sample gave rise to the 5 T cell receptor beta chains below, sequenced in a study of blood T cell repertoires in COVID-19. Sequencing was performed with immunoSEQ multiplex PCR; in TCRdb, only in-frame clones are kept and a portion is missing. Of about 100,000 clones in the sample, 88% were seen once. Material: peripheral blood. These receptors were collected from a woman aged 55-69 years with acute or convalescent COVID-19.

The chain combines TRBV9 with TRBJ2-6, with a possible D match to TRBD1 (6 bases). V was trimmed by 3 bases and J by 2 bases, leaving 9 bases between them. CDR3 length: 15 residues. CDR1 is SGDLS and CDR2 is YYNGEE in the germline V gene. CDR3 region: CASSAQGTGANVLTF. DNA for the CDR3: TGTGCCAGCAGCGCCCAGGGGACTGGGGCCAACGTCCTGACTTTC.

This clone was observed a single time. The chain is built from TRBV5-1 and TRBJ1-2; 8 bases fit TRBD1. Germline V gene sequence: CDR1 SGHRS, CDR2 YFSETQ. V lost 4 bases, J lost 6 bases, and 2 bases stayed unmatched. This CDR3 has 12 amino acids. The CDR3: CASSTDRDGYTF. The CDR3 DNA reads as TGCGCCAGCAGCACGGACAGGGATGGCTACACCTTC.

The J gene is TRBJ2-1, the V gene TRBV28, with a possible D match to TRBD2 (6 bases). Germline-derived CDR1 and CDR2 are MDHEN and SYDVKM. V was cut by 6 bases and J by 0 bases, with 12 bases left in between. The CDR3 has 15 amino acids. CDR3 DNA sequence: TGTGCCAGCAGGGTCGGGGGTAGCTCCTACAATGAGCAGTTCTTC. It yields the protein CASRVGGSSYNEQFF.

CDR3 sequence: CASSSWGERSGELFF. DNA for the CDR3: TGTGCCAGCAGCTCCTGGGGAGAGCGGTCCGGGGAGCTGTTTTTT. The chain is built from TRBV6-6 and TRBJ2-2, with TRBD2 as a possible D gene (5 bases). V was clipped by 6 bases and J by 6 bases, with 17 bases between them. Germline V gene data show CDR1 as MNHNY and CDR2 as SVGAGI (reference sequence). The CDR3 totals 15 residues.

V and J are TRBV28 and TRBJ2-7; possibly TRBD2 for D (6 bases). The ends were cut back, 3 bases at V and 4 bases at J, with 13 bases in the middle. This CDR3 comprises 14 residues. CDR1 MDHEN and CDR2 SYDVKM come from the germline V gene. CDR3 protein: CASSLMGGGYEQYF. The DNA for the CDR3 is TGTGCCAGCAGTTTGATGGGGGGTGGGTACGAGCAGTACTTC.